The 26 T cell receptor beta chains presented below share a single source sample, sequenced in a study of T cell responses to AZD1222 COVID-19 vaccine. Assay used: immunoSEQ multiplex PCR; TCRdb lists only in-frame clones, some missing. This table has 98,000 or so clones, around nine tenths appearing once. The starting material was peripheral blood, obtained 28 days after the second dose of the MenACWY control vaccine. These receptors originate from an adult who received the MenACWY meningococcal vaccine as a control.

V usage is TRBV19 and J usage is TRBJ2-3; D is possibly TRBD2 (6 bases). This CDR3 is built from 19 residues. CDR1 and CDR2 (germline): LNHDA, SQIVND (reference sequence). Trimming took 2 bases from V and 3 from J, leaving 24 bases between them. For the CDR3, the DNA is TGTGCCAGTAGTATATTGGGACTGCTTAGGGACGGAGGTACAGATACGCAGTATTTT. Residues: CASSILGLLRDGGTDTQYF. The complete variable domain, with remaining parts taken from reference TRBV19 and TRBJ2-3, reads DGGITQSPKYLFRKEGQNVTLSCEQNLNHDAMYWYRQDPGQGLRLIYYSQIVNDFQKGDIAEGYSVSREKKESFPLTVTSAQKNPTAFYLCASSILGLLRDGGTDTQYFGPGTRLTVL.

This chain uses TRBV18 with TRBJ2-7; the D gene could be TRBD1 or TRBD2 (5 bases each). Trimming stripped 4 bases from V and 3 bases from J, with 16 bases between. The germline V gene has CDR1 KGHSH and CDR2 LQKENI. CDR3 length: 15 residues. DNA of the CDR3: TGTGCCAGCTCACAAACAGCGCAGAGGGGCTACGAGCAGTACTTC. This translates into CASSQTAQRGYEQYF.

The chain uses TRBV18 and TRBJ1-1; no clear D. V was trimmed by 6 bases and J by 5 bases, leaving 16 bases between them. CDR3 length equals 14 residues. Germline V gene data show CDR1 as KGHSH and CDR2 as LQKENI. For the CDR3, the DNA is TGTGCCAGCTCGCCCGGGTCGGGGAGGACTGAAGCTTTCTTT. Encoded protein: CASSPGSGRTEAFF.

The chain carries TRBV30 and TRBJ2-7, with 11 positions matching TRBD2. Germline-derived CDR1 and CDR2 are GTSNPN and SVGIG (reference sequence). Germline trimming cut 2 bases from V and 2 bases from J; bases unmatched to any gene: 2. The CDR3 has 14 residues. The CDR3 spells CAWSISGGAYEQYF. The CDR3 DNA follows: TGTGCCTGGAGTATTAGCGGGGGGGCCTACGAGCAGTACTTC. The entire variable domain, with the rest obtained from reference TRBV30 and TRBJ2-7, is as follows: SQTIHQWPATLVQPVGSPLSLECTVEGTSNPNLYWYRQAAGRGLQLLFYSVGIGQISSEVPQNLSASRPQDRQFILSSKKLLLSDSGFYLCAWSISGGAYEQYFGPGTRLTVT.

This clone was picked up a small number of times. J is TRBJ2-7 and V is TRBV15; D is uncertain. This CDR3 contains 13 residues. V was clipped by 0 bases and J by 6 bases, with 9 bases between them. Per germline, CDR1 LNHNV and CDR2 YYDKDF (reference sequence). CDR3 sequence reads: CATSRDVMAEQYF. CDR3 nucleotide sequence: TGTGCCACCAGCAGAGATGTAATGGCCGAGCAGTACTTC. The variable domain in full, completed from reference TRBV15 and TRBJ2-7, reads DAMVIQNPRYQVTQFGKPVTLSCSQTLNHNVMYWYQQKSSQAPKLLFHYYDKDFNNEADTPDNFQSRRPNTSFCFLDIRSPGLGDTAMYLCATSRDVMAEQYFGPGTRLTVT.

The chain joins TRBV6-5 to TRBJ2-7; tentative D call: TRBD1 (6 bases). Germline V gene lookup returns CDR1 MNHEY and CDR2 SVGAGI. V lost 4 bases, J lost 6 bases, and 16 bases lay in between. The CDR3 is 14 amino acids. The CDR3 DNA sequence: TGTGCCAGCAGTTCGTCGACAGGTCGGAGCGAGCAGTACTTC. Translation gives CASSSSTGRSEQYF.

The chain employs TRBV12-3 or TRBV12-4 and TRBJ2-7; D possibly corresponds to TRBD2 (7 bases). This CDR3 spans 12 amino acids. Trimming removed 3 bases from V and 6 bases from J, with 9 bases in between. CDR3 sequence: CASSLGGREQYF. The CDR3 DNA sequence: TGTGCCAGCAGTTTGGGGGGGCGCGAGCAGTACTTC.

V usage is TRBV9 and J usage is TRBJ2-7, with D possibly matching TRBD1 (6 bases). This CDR3 region has 14 residues. CDR1 is SGDLS and CDR2 is YYNGEE in the germline V gene. V was trimmed by 5 bases and J by 2 bases, leaving 14 bases between them. Written as DNA, the CDR3 is TGTGCCAGCAGTGCATCGCGGACAGCCTACGAGCAGTACTTC. Its protein product is CASSASRTAYEQYF.

The chain is built from TRBV24-1 and TRBJ2-1, with 10 nucleotides matching TRBD2. The CDR3 extends over 15 amino acids. V shed 8 bases and J 4 bases; nucleotides not matched to a gene: 7. From germline, CDR1 is KGHDR and CDR2 SFDVKD. The CDR3 DNA reads TGTGCCACCACCGACTCTAGCGGGGGATACAATGAGCAGTTCTTC. Protein sequence: CATTDSSGGYNEQFF.

The rearrangement links TRBV4-3 to TRBJ2-3; 9 bases agree with TRBD2. In germline, CDR1 is LGHNA, CDR2 YSLEER. This CDR3 comprises 17 residues. With V trimmed by 1 base and J by 0 bases, 5 bases remained unmatched. The DNA for the CDR3 is TGCGCCAGCAGCCAAGCGGTGGCGGGGGGGAGCACAGATACGCAGTATTTT. Translation gives CASSQAVAGGSTDTQYF.

The chain combines TRBV4-3 with TRBJ1-2; D remains ambiguous. CDR1 and CDR2 (germline): LGHNA, YSLEER. The length of the CDR3 is 13 residues. Trimming cost V 4 bases and J 2 bases, with 8 bases left between them. DNA of the CDR3: TGCGCCAGCAGCCCCACGGGCAACTATGGCTACACCTTC. Its translation: CASSPTGNYGYTF.

This clone was recorded once. The chain employs TRBV28 and TRBJ2-2, with TRBD1 identical over 8 bases. The CDR3 is 15 residues long. Trimming took 5 bases from V and 7 from J; bases not matched to a gene: 9. Germline lookup yields CDR1 MDHEN and CDR2 SYDVKM. The CDR3 loop is CASSRDRQQGGELFF. CDR3 nucleotide sequence: TGTGCCAGCAGTCGGGACAGGCAACAGGGCGGGGAGCTGTTTTTT.

The chain recombines TRBV28 with TRBJ1-6, with 9 nucleotides matching TRBD1. CDR3 size: 16 residues. The trim removed 7 bases at V and 10 bases at J, leaving 14 bases unmatched. CDR1 MDHEN and CDR2 SYDVKM come from the germline V gene. CDR3 in amino acids: CASNVGAGQGRSPLHF. The CDR3 region has the DNA TGTGCCAGCAACGTTGGGGCGGGACAGGGCAGATCACCCCTCCACTTT.

The J gene is TRBJ1-4, the V gene TRBV7-2; 9 nucleotides match TRBD1. This CDR3 has 17 amino acids. In germline, CDR1 is SGHTA, CDR2 FQGNSA. V shed 0 bases, J shed 8 bases, and the junction held 10 bases outside the gene matches. The CDR3 loop reads CASSLAGRGQGEEKLFF. CDR3 nucleotide sequence: TGTGCCAGCAGCTTAGCCGGCCGGGGACAGGGAGAGGAAAAACTGTTTTTT.

This chain uses TRBV27 with TRBJ1-4; D is perhaps TRBD1 (5 bases). Germline V CDR1 and CDR2: MNHEY, SMNVEV (reference sequence). The CDR3 is 17 residues long. V was clipped by 2 bases and J by 4 bases, with 17 bases between them. This CDR3 is CASSLGRARTLNEKLFF. In nucleotides, the CDR3 is TGTGCCAGCAGTTTAGGCAGGGCGAGGACTCTTAATGAAAAACTGTTTTTT.

The CDR3 region is CASSLDIFREDQPQHF. CDR3 nucleotides: TGTGCCAGCAGCTTAGACATTTTCAGGGAGGATCAGCCCCAGCATTTT. The chain combines TRBV7-6 with TRBJ1-5; D may be TRBD1 (5 bases). CDR3 size: 16 residues. V gave up 1 base and J gave up 5 bases, with 15 bases separating them. Germline-derived CDR1 and CDR2 are SGHVS and FNYEAQ.

V gene TRBV24-1 combines with J gene TRBJ2-7; D unclear. The germline CDR1 and CDR2 sequences are KGHDR and SFDVKD. V lost 4 bases and J lost 6, with 12 bases in between. The CDR3 sequence is 13 residues long. The CDR3 DNA reads TGTGCCACCAGTGACCCCGTAGGATCCGAGCAGTACTTC. Translated: CATSDPVGSEQYF.

This clone has a single count. The chain is built from TRBV3-1 (or the pseudogene TRBV3-2) and TRBJ1-1; maybe TRBD1 (5 bases). V lost 3 bases, J lost 2 bases, and 10 bases lay in between. Germline CDR1 LGHDT, CDR2 YNNKEL (reference sequence). The CDR3 sequence is 14 residues long. CDR3 nucleotides: TGTGCCAGCAGCCAGCCGCAGGGAAACACTGAAGCTTTCTTT. It encodes CASSQPQGNTEAFF.

This chain uses TRBV4-3 with TRBJ2-7, with a weak D call TRBD1 (5 bases). Germline CDR1 LGHNA, CDR2 YSLEER. The CDR3 length is 15 residues. The V and J ends lost 1 base and 1 base respectively, with 11 bases between them. The CDR3 spells CASSQAPTASYEQYF. The CDR3 nucleotides are TGCGCCAGCAGCCAAGCACCGACAGCATCCTACGAGCAGTACTTC.

The CDR3 loop is CASSSRQRGYTF. The CDR3 nucleotides are TGTGCCAGCAGTTCCCGACAGAGAGGCTACACCTTC. The chain uses TRBV28 and TRBJ1-2, with a possible D match to TRBD1 (5 bases). CDR3 length: 12 amino acids. The germline gives CDR1 MDHEN, CDR2 SYDVKM. The V and J ends lost 4 bases and 8 bases respectively, with 11 bases between them.

The V call is TRBV5-4, the J call TRBJ2-1; D remains unclear. The length of the CDR3 is 14 residues. Germline CDR1 is SGHNT and CDR2 is YYREEE (reference sequence). V was cut by 4 bases and J by 5 bases, with 13 bases left in between. CDR3: CASSRAWANNEQFF. The CDR3 nucleotides read TGTGCCAGCAGCCGCGCCTGGGCTAACAATGAGCAGTTCTTC.

The chain couples TRBV9 to TRBJ2-7; TRBD2 might be the D (5 bases). The CDR3 contains 15 residues. Germline lookup yields CDR1 SGDLS and CDR2 YYNGEE. The V gene lost 3 bases and the J gene lost 1 base, with 14 bases spanning the gap. The CDR3 sequence: CASSASARDSYEQYF. DNA for the CDR3: TGTGCCAGCAGCGCCTCTGCCCGGGATTCCTACGAGCAGTACTTC. The full variable domain, in which reference TRBV9 and TRBJ2-7 provide the parts outside the CDR3, is DSGVTQTPKHLITATGQRVTLRCSPRSGDLSVYWYQQSLDQGLQFLIQYYNGEERAKGNILERFSAQQFPDLHSELNLSSLELGDSALYFCASSASARDSYEQYFGPGTRLTVT.

This chain links TRBV4-1 with TRBJ2-1; no clear D. The CDR3 length is 14 residues. V dropped 1 base and J dropped 7 bases, with 11 bases sitting between them. Per the germline V gene, CDR1 is MGHRA and CDR2 is YSYEKL. The CDR3 sequence is CASSQGIAVNEQFF. CDR3 coding DNA: TGCGCCAGCAGCCAAGGGATAGCTGTTAATGAGCAGTTCTTC.

V usage is TRBV18 and J usage is TRBJ1-1, with D tentatively TRBD1 (6 bases). The CDR3 spans 15 residues. Per the germline V gene, CDR1 is KGHSH and CDR2 is LQKENI. V dropped 4 bases and J dropped 1 base, with 13 bases sitting between them. CDR3: CASSLAGGPNTEAFF. The CDR3 bases are TGTGCCAGCTCACTAGCGGGGGGCCCGAACACTGAAGCTTTCTTT.

J is TRBJ2-3 and V is TRBV5-1; TRBD1 is a possible D gene (5 bases). Trimming removed 4 bases from V and 0 bases from J, with 24 bases in between. The CDR3 is 19 residues long. CDR1 and CDR2 (germline): SGHRS, YFSETQ. The DNA for the CDR3 is TGCGCCAGCAGCCCACAGGAGTCCGTTTTGGCGGCTAGCACAGATACGCAGTATTTT. It yields the protein CASSPQESVLAASTDTQYF.

This chain uses TRBV5-3 with TRBJ2-2, with D maybe TRBD1 (5 bases). TRBV5-3 is marked as an open reading frame, function uncertain. V was pared by 6 bases and J by 11 bases, with 20 bases between. The CDR3 is made up of 14 amino acids. CDR3 in amino acids: CARTPGWVGSELFF. The CDR3 bases are TGTGCCAGAACCCCAGGGTGGGTGGGTAGCGAGCTGTTTTTT.